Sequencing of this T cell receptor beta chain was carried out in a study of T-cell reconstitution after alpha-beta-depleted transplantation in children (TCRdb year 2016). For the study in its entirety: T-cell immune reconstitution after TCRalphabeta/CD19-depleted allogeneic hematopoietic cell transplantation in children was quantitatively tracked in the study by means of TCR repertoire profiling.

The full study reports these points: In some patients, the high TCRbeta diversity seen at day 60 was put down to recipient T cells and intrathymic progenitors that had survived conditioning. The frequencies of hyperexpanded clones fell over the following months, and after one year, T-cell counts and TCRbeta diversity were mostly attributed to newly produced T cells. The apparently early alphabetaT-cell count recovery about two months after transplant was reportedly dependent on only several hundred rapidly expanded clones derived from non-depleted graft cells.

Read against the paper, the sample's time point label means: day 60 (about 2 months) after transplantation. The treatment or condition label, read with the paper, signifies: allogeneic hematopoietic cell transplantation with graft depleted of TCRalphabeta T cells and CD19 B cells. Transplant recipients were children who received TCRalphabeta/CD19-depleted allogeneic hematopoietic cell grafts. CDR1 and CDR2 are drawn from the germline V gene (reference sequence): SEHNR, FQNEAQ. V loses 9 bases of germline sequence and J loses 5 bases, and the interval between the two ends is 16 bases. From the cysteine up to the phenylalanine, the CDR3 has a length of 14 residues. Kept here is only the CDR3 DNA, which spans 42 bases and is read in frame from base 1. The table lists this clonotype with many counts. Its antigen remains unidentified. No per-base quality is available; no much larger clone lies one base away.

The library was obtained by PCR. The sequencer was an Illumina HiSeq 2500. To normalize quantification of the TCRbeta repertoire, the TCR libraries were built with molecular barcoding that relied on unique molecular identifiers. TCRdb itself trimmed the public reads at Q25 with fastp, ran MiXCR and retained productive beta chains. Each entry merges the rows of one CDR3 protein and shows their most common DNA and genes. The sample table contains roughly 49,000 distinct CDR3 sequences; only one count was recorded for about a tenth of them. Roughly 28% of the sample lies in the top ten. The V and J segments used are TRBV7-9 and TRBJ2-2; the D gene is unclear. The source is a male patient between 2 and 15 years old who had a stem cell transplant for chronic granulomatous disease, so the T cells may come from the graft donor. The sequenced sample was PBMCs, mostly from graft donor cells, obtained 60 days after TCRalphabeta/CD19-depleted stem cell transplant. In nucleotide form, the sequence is TGTGCCAGGGGTTCGTCGTCGGGTACCGGGGAGCTGTTTTTT. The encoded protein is CARGSSSGTGELFF. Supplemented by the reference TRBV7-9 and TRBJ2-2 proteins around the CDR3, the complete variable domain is DTGVSQNPRHKITKRGQNVTFRCDPISEHNRLYWYRQTLGQGPEFLTYFQNEAQLEKSRLLSDRFSAERPKGSFSTLEIQRTEQGDSAMYLCARGSSSGTGELFFGEGSRLTVL.